Following are 20 T cell receptor beta chains from one sample sequenced in a study of T-cell memory formation after mild COVID-19. TCRdb used MiXCR to reprocess the 5' RACE reads, holding one entry per CDR3 protein. The repertoire consists of approximately 210,000 distinct CDR3 sequences, with roughly a tenth occurring once and the leading ten covering roughly 3%. The sample was PBMCs or a T cell subset sorted from them (not recorded which). Receptor source: a man aged 18 to 30 who had mild COVID-19 (a few samples of this study predate the infection). Cell type and time point are not known.

The chain joins TRBV12-3 or TRBV12-4 to TRBJ2-5; 10 bases fit TRBD2. Losses at the gene ends were 3 bases for V and 5 bases for J; bases not matched to a gene: 0. This CDR3 is built from 13 residues. In DNA form, the CDR3 reads TGTGCCAGCAGTTTGGGACTAGCGGAGACCCAGTACTTC. Translating gives CASSLGLAETQYF.

This clonotype appeared a few times. The genes are TRBV5-6 and TRBJ2-2, with D maybe TRBD1 (5 bases). V lost 4 bases and J lost 0, with 13 bases in between. Per the germline V gene, CDR1 is SGHDT and CDR2 is YYEEEE. CDR3 length equals 16 residues. The CDR3 coding sequence is TGTGCCAGCAGCGACACAGGAAACGCGAACACCGGGGAGCTGTTTTTT. This gives the protein CASSDTGNANTGELFF.

The chain carries TRBV30 and TRBJ1-1, with unresolved D. Germline values: CDR1 GTSNPN, CDR2 SVGIG (reference sequence). The CDR3 totals 13 residues. V was shortened by 0 bases and J by 4 bases, with 9 bases between the two germline ends. The CDR3 reads CAWSVNGVTEAFF. The DNA of the CDR3 is TGTGCCTGGAGTGTAAATGGGGTCACTGAAGCTTTCTTT.

This chain uses TRBV7-2 with TRBJ1-1; D remains ambiguous. Germline CDR1 and CDR2: SGHTA and FQGNSA. CDR3 length: 14 residues. With 4 bases removed from V and 1 base from J, the gap between germline ends came to 10 bases. CDR3 bases: TGTGCCAGCAGCTCGTCACCACCGAACACTGAAGCTTTCTTT. Amino acid sequence: CASSSSPPNTEAFF.

The chain joins TRBV9 to TRBJ1-2, with D uncertain. V lost 5 bases and J 8 bases, leaving 19 bases between the germline ends. There are 14 residues in the CDR3. The germline CDR1 and CDR2 sequences are SGDLS and YYNGEE. The chain's CDR3 is CASRTTAGSGGYTF. The DNA for the CDR3 is TGTGCCAGCAGGACCACGGCGGGGTCCGGAGGCTACACCTTC.

This clonotype was counted at least ten times. The genes are TRBV20-1 and TRBJ2-1, with D maybe TRBD1 (6 bases). Germline V gene sequence: CDR1 DFQATT, CDR2 SNEGSKA (reference sequence). The CDR3 is made up of 12 amino acids. The V end lost 2 bases, the J end lost 7 bases, and 9 bases lay between the germline ends. The CDR3 nucleotides read TGCAGTGCTAGATCGCAGGGGAATGAGCAGTTCTTC. It yields the protein CSARSQGNEQFF.

The chain employs TRBV7-9 and TRBJ2-1; D is possibly TRBD2 (5 bases). The CDR3 runs to 17 residues. Germline V lookup: CDR1 SEHNR, CDR2 FQNEAQ (reference sequence). Trimming cost V 0 bases and J 1 base, with 13 bases left between them. The CDR3 protein is CASSLAASLESYNEQFF. CDR3 nucleotide sequence: TGTGCCAGCAGCTTAGCGGCTAGCCTAGAATCCTACAATGAGCAGTTCTTC. Full variable domain (rest looked up from reference TRBV7-9 and TRBJ2-1): DTGVSQNPRHKITKRGQNVTFRCDPISEHNRLYWYRQTLGQGPEFLTYFQNEAQLEKSRLLSDRFSAERPKGSFSTLEIQRTEQGDSAMYLCASSLAASLESYNEQFFGPGTRLTVL.

V and J are TRBV15 and TRBJ2-5, with TRBD1 matching over 11 bases. Germline V CDR1 and CDR2: LNHNV, YYDKDF (reference sequence). CDR3 size: 14 residues. Germline trimming cut 5 bases from V and 4 bases from J; bases unmatched to any gene: 3. The CDR3 DNA follows: TGTGCCACCAGCGGGGGACAGGGGGGAGAGACCCAGTACTTC. It yields the protein CATSGGQGGETQYF.

The rearrangement links TRBV5-1 to TRBJ2-5; TRBD2 matches at 13 bases. V dropped 4 bases and J dropped 2; count of bases not matched to a gene: 2. This CDR3 contains 15 residues. Germline-derived CDR1 and CDR2 are SGHRS and YFSETQ. The CDR3 bases are TGCGCCAGCAGCGGACTAGCGGGGGTTCAAGAGACCCAGTACTTC. It is translated as CASSGLAGVQETQYF.

The chain employs TRBV5-6 and TRBJ1-2; TRBD1 agrees at 11 bases. CDR1 and CDR2 (germline): SGHDT, YYEEEE. CDR3 length: 15 amino acids. V was pared by 3 bases and J by 6 bases, with 7 bases of the junction left unmatched. CDR3 in amino acids: CASSWTGGGVHGYTF. The CDR3 region has the DNA TGTGCCAGCAGCTGGACAGGGGGCGGTGTCCATGGCTACACCTTC.

This clonotype appeared a few times. The chain links TRBV14 to TRBJ1-1; tentatively, D is TRBD1 (5 bases). The CDR3 is 17 amino acids. Trimming removed 2 bases from V and 2 bases from J, with 18 bases in between. CDR1 and CDR2 from the germline V gene are SGHDN and FVKESK. DNA of the CDR3: TGTGCCAGCAGCCAATCATGGGGACGGATAACCAACACTGAAGCTTTCTTT. Residues: CASSQSWGRITNTEAFF.

This clonotype was found a few times. The J gene is TRBJ1-2, the V gene TRBV12-3 or TRBV12-4; D may be TRBD1 (5 bases). This CDR3 spans 14 amino acids. V gave up 6 bases and J gave up 6 bases, with 17 bases separating them. CDR3 protein: CASSRARTYDGYTF. For the CDR3, the DNA is TGTGCCAGCAGCCGGGCCAGGACATACGATGGCTACACCTTC.

This clonotype was counted between two and nine times. The chain recombines TRBV7-8 with TRBJ2-7, with D possibly being TRBD2 (5 bases). Trimming took off 4 bases at V and 3 bases at J, with 16 bases between the two ends. The CDR3 has 15 residues. Germline CDR1 SGHVS, CDR2 FQNEAQ. The CDR3 reads CASSSGPSRDYEQYV. The CDR3 nucleotides read TGTGCCAGCAGCTCCGGGCCCTCGAGGGACTACGAGCAGTACGTC.

This rearrangement joins TRBV30 to TRBJ2-7, with no clear D. The germline V gene encodes CDR1 GTSNPN and CDR2 SVGIG (reference sequence). The V end lost 3 bases, the J end lost 0 bases, and 6 bases lay between the germline ends. The CDR3 spans 12 residues. The CDR3: CAWRESSYEQYF. The CDR3 DNA sequence: TGTGCCTGGAGAGAGAGCTCCTACGAGCAGTACTTC. The full variable domain, completed using reference TRBV30 and TRBJ2-7, is SQTIHQWPATLVQPVGSPLSLECTVEGTSNPNLYWYRQAAGRGLQLLFYSVGIGQISSEVPQNLSASRPQDRQFILSSKKLLLSDSGFYLCAWRESSYEQYFGPGTRLTVT.

This clonotype has at least ten counts. The chain is built from TRBV11-2 and TRBJ2-5, with a tentative D call TRBD1 (5 bases). Germline V gives CDR1 SGHAT, CDR2 FQNNGV. Trimming removed 1 base from V and 5 bases from J, with 11 bases in between. The length of the CDR3 is 14 residues. CDR3 region: CASSLVLGRETQYF. The CDR3 DNA sequence: TGTGCCAGCAGCTTAGTCCTGGGGCGGGAGACCCAGTACTTC.

The V and J genes are TRBV3-1 and TRBJ1-4; TRBD1 is a possible D gene (5 bases). Germline V lookup: CDR1 LGHDT, CDR2 YNNKEL (reference sequence). This CDR3 spans 14 amino acids. V lost 6 bases and J 7 bases, leaving 15 bases between the germline ends. CDR3 in DNA: TGTGCCAGCAGTCAGGGCAGGGTAGTTGAAAAACTGTTTTTT. As protein: CASSQGRVVEKLFF.

The rearrangement joins TRBV14 to TRBJ2-6, with D maybe TRBD2 (6 bases). CDR3 size: 18 residues. V lost 4 bases, J lost 0 bases, and 16 bases lay in between. CDR1 is SGHDN and CDR2 is FVKESK in the germline V gene. As DNA, the CDR3 is TGTGCCAGCAGCCCTCCGGAAGGGAGGATCTCTGGGGCCAACGTCCTGACTTTC. It translates to CASSPPEGRISGANVLTF.

The CDR3 loop reads CASSVEPNTEAFF. The CDR3 bases are TGTGCCAGCAGCGTGGAGCCGAACACTGAAGCTTTCTTT. V usage is TRBV9 and J usage is TRBJ1-1; D is ambiguous. The CDR3 has 13 residues. Trimming shortened V by 2 bases and J by 1 base, and 6 bases separated the two germline ends. CDR1 and CDR2 from the germline V gene are SGDLS and YYNGEE. Full variable domain (rest looked up from reference TRBV9 and TRBJ1-1): DSGVTQTPKHLITATGQRVTLRCSPRSGDLSVYWYQQSLDQGLQFLIQYYNGEERAKGNILERFSAQQFPDLHSELNLSSLELGDSALYFCASSVEPNTEAFFGQGTRLTVV.

This clonotype was observed at least ten times. The chain carries TRBV4-2 and TRBJ1-3; D gene uncertain. The CDR3 is 16 amino acids. Germline V gene lookup returns CDR1 LGHNA and CDR2 YNFKEQ. Trimming left V 0 bases short and J 4 bases short, with 13 bases between. The CDR3 protein is CASSQDLTAGGNTIYF. The CDR3 nucleotides are TGTGCCAGCAGCCAAGATTTAACCGCGGGGGGAAACACCATATATTTT.

This clonotype has ten or more counts. V and J are TRBV7-2 and TRBJ2-3; D unclear. Trimming pared 6 bases from V and 2 bases from J, leaving 3 bases between. This CDR3 has 11 residues. Germline values: CDR1 SGHTA, CDR2 FQGNSA. The CDR3 reads CASRVTDTQYF. The CDR3 DNA follows: TGTGCCAGCAGAGTCACAGATACGCAGTATTTT.